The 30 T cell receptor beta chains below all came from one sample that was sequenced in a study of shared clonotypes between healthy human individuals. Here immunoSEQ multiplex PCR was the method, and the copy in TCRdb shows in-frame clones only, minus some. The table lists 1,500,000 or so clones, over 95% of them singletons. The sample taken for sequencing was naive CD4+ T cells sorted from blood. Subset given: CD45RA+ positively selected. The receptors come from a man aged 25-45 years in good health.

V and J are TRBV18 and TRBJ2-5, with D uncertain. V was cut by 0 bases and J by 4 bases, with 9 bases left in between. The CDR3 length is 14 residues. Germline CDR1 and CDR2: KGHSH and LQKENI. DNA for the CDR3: TGTGCCAGCTCACCACCAGTCTTCCGAGAGACCCAGTACTTC. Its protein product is CASSPPVFRETQYF. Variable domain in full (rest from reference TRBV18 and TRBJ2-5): NAGVMQNPRHLVRRRGQEARLRCSPMKGHSHVYWYRQLPEEGLKFMVYLQKENIIDESGMPKERFSAEFPKEGPSILRIQQVVRGDSAAYFCASSPPVFRETQYFGPGTRLLVL.

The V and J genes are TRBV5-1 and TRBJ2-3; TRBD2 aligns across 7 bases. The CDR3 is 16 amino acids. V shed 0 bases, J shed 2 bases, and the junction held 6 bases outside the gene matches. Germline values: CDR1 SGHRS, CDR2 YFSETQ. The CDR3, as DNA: TGCGCCAGCAGCTTGGCCTCCAGCGGGACCACAGATACGCAGTATTTT. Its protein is CASSLASSGTTDTQYF. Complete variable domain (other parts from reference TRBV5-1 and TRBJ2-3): KAGVTQTPRYLIKTRGQQVTLSCSPISGHRSVSWYQQTPGQGLQFLFEYFSETQRNKGNFPGRFSGRQFSNSRSEMNVSTLELGDSALYLCASSLASSGTTDTQYFGPGTRLTVL.

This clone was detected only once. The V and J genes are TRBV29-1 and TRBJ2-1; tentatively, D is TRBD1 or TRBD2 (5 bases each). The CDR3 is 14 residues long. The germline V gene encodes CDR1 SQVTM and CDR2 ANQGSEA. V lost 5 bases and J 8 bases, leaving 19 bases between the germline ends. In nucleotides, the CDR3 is TGCAGCGTTCAGCAAAGGGCCAGAGGGGATGAGCAGTTCTTC. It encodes CSVQQRARGDEQFF.

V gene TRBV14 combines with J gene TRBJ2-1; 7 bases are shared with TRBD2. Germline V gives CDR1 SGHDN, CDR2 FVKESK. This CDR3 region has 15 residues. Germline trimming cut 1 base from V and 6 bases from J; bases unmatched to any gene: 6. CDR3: CASSQAGTTGNEQFF. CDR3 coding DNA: TGTGCCAGCAGCCAAGCGGGGACTACGGGCAATGAGCAGTTCTTC.

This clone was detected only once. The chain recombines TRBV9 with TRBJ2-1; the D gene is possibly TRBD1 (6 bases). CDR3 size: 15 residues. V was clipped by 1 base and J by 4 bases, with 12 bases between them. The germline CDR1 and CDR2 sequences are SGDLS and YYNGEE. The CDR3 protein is CASSVMRTEYNEQFF. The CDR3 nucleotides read TGTGCCAGCAGCGTAATGAGGACAGAGTACAATGAGCAGTTCTTC.

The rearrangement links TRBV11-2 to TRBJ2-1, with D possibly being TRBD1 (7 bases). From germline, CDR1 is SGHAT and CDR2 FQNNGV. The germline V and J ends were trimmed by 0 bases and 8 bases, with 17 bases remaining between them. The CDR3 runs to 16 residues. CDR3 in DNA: TGTGCCAGCAGCTTAGAGTCCAGGGGGGCGGTGGATGAGCAGTTCTTC. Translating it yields CASSLESRGAVDEQFF.

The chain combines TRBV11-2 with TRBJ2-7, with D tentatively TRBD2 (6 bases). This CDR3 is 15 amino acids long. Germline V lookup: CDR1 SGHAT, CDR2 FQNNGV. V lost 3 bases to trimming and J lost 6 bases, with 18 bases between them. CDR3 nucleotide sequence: TGTGCCAGCAGCTTGAGAGGAGGGCCCCTCTCCGAGCAGTACTTC. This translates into CASSLRGGPLSEQYF. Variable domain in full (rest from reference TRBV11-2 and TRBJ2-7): EAGVAQSPRYKIIEKRQSVAFWCNPISGHATLYWYQQILGQGPKLLIQFQNNGVVDDSQLPKDRFSAERLKGVDSTLKIQPAKLEDSAVYLCASSLRGGPLSEQYFGPGTRLTVT.

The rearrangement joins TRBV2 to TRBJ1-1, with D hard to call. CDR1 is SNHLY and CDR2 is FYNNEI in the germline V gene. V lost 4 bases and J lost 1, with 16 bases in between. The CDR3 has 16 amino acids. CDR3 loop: CASSAGTGKSNTEAFF. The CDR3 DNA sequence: TGTGCCAGCAGTGCCGGAACGGGCAAATCGAACACTGAAGCTTTCTTT. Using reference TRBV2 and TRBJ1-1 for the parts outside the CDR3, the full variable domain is EPEVTQTPSHQVTQMGQEVILRCVPISNHLYFYWYRQILGQKVEFLVSFYNNEISEKSEIFDDQFSVERPDGSNFTLKIRSTKLEDSAMYFCASSAGTGKSNTEAFFGQGTRLTVV.

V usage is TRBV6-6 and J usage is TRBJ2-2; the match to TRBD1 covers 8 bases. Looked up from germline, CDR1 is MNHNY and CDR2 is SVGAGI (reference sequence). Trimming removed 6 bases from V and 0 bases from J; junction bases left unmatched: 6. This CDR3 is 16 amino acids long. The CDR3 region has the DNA TGTGCCAGCAGCCCCCCACAGGGGGCGAACACCGGGGAGCTGTTTTTT. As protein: CASSPPQGANTGELFF.

The CDR3 DNA is TGTGCCAGCAGCGTAGATCAGGGGACCAACGTCCTGACTTTC. As protein: CASSVDQGTNVLTF. The chain is built from TRBV9 and TRBJ2-6, with D perhaps matching TRBD1 (6 bases). The CDR3 loop spans 14 amino acids. Germline-derived CDR1 and CDR2 are SGDLS and YYNGEE. V lost 0 bases and J lost 8, with 9 bases in between.

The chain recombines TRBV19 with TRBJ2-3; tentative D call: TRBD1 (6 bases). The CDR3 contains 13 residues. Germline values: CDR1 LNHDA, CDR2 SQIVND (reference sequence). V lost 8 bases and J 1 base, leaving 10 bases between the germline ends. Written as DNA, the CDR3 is TGTGCCAGTCAAGGACAGCGCACAGATACGCAGTATTTT. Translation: CASQGQRTDTQYF.

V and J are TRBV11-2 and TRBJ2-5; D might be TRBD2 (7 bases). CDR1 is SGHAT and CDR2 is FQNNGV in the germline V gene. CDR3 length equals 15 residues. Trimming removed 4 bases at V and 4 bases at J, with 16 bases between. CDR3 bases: TGTGCCAGCAGCTCGGGGGGCGGGTTCGGAGAGACCCAGTACTTC. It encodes CASSSGGGFGETQYF. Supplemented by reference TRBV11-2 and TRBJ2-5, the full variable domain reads EAGVAQSPRYKIIEKRQSVAFWCNPISGHATLYWYQQILGQGPKLLIQFQNNGVVDDSQLPKDRFSAERLKGVDSTLKIQPAKLEDSAVYLCASSSGGGFGETQYFGPGTRLLVL.

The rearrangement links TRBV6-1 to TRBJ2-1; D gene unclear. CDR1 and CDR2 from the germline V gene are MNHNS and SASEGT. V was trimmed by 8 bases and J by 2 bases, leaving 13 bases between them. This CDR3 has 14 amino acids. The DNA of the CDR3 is TGTGCCAGCCAGTCCCCTCCCGCCTACAATGAGCAGTTCTTC. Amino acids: CASQSPPAYNEQFF.

The CDR3 DNA is TGTGCCAGCAGCGTAGCAGGGACCTTCAACTATGGCTACACCTTC. This encodes CASSVAGTFNYGYTF. This chain connects TRBV9 to TRBJ1-2, with D tentatively TRBD1 (5 bases). CDR3 length: 15 residues. The germline gives CDR1 SGDLS, CDR2 YYNGEE. The V end lost 0 bases, the J end lost 2 bases, and 11 bases lay between the germline ends.

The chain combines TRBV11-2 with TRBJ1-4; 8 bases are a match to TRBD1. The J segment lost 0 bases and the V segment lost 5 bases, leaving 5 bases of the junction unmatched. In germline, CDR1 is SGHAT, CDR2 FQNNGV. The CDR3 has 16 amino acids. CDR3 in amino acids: CASSKGQATTNEKLFF. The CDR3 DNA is TGTGCCAGCAGCAAGGGACAGGCCACAACTAATGAAAAACTGTTTTTT.

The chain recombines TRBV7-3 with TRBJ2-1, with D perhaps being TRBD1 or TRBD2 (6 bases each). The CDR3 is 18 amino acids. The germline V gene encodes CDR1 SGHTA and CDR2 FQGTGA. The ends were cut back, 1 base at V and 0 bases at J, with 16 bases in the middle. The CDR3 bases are TGTGCCAGCAGCTTAATCGGGGGCGGTGTGAGCTCCTACAATGAGCAGTTCTTC. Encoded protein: CASSLIGGGVSSYNEQFF.

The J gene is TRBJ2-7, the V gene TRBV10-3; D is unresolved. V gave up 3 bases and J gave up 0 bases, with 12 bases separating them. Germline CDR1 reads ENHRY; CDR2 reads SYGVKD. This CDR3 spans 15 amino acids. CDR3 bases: TGTGCCATCAGTGATTGGGCTGAGAGCTCCTACGAGCAGTACTTC. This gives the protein CAISDWAESSYEQYF.

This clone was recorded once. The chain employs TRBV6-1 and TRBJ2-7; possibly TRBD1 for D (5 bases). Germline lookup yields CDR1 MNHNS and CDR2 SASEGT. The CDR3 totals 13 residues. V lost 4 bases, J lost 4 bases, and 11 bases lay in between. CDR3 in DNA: TGTGCCAGCAGTGTAGGAAGGGGATACGAGCAGTACTTC. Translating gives CASSVGRGYEQYF.

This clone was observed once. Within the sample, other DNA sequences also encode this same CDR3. The CDR3 protein is CASSVTGQETQYF. Written as DNA, the CDR3 is TGTGCCAGCAGCGTAACCGGCCAAGAGACCCAGTACTTC. The chain combines TRBV9 with TRBJ2-5; D remains ambiguous. Trimming cost V 1 base and J 1 base, with 5 bases left between them. The CDR3 totals 13 residues. The germline V gene has CDR1 SGDLS and CDR2 YYNGEE.

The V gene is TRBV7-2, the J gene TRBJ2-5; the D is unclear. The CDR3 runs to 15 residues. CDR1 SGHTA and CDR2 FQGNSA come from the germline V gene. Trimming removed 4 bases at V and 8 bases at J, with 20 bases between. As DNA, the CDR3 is TGTGCCAGCAGCTCCGAGTTCGGTGCGAAGAGAACCCAGTACTTC. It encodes CASSSEFGAKRTQYF.

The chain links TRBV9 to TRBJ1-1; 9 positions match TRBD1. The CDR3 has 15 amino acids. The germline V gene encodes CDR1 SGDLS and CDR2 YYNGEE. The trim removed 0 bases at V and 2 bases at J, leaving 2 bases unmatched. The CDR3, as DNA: TGTGCCAGCAGCGTAGTACAGGGGGCAAACACTGAAGCTTTCTTT. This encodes CASSVVQGANTEAFF. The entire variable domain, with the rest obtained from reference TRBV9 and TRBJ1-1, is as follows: DSGVTQTPKHLITATGQRVTLRCSPRSGDLSVYWYQQSLDQGLQFLIQYYNGEERAKGNILERFSAQQFPDLHSELNLSSLELGDSALYFCASSVVQGANTEAFFGQGTRLTVV.

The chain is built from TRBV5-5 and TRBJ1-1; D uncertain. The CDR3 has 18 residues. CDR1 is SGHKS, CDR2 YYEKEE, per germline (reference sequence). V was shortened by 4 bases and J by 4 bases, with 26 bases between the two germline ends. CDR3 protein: CASSRTPGDFGIATEAFF. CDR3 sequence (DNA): TGTGCCAGCAGCCGAACCCCGGGCGACTTTGGCATAGCCACTGAAGCTTTCTTT.

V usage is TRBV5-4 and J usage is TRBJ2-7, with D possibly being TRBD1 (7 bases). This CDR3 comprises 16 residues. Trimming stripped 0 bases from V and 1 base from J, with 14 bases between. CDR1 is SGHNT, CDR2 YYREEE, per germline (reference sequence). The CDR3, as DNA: TGTGCCAGCAGCTTGGGCGGGGCAGGGGGTTCCTACGAGCAGTACTTC. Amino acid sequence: CASSLGGAGGSYEQYF.

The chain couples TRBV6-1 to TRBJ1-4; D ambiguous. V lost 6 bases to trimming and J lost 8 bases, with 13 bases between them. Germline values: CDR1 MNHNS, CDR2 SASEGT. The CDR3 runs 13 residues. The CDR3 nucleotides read TGTGCCAGCAGGGGCAGCACCCTAGAAAAACTGTTTTTT. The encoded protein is CASRGSTLEKLFF.

The CDR3 nucleotides read TGTGCCAGCAGCCCATTCCCGGGCAGCAACTATGGCTACACCTTC. Its translation is CASSPFPGSNYGYTF. This rearrangement joins TRBV5-6 to TRBJ1-2; unclear D gene. The germline V and J ends were trimmed by 4 bases and 2 bases, with 15 bases remaining between them. Germline CDR1 reads SGHDT; CDR2 reads YYEEEE. The CDR3 sequence is 15 residues long.

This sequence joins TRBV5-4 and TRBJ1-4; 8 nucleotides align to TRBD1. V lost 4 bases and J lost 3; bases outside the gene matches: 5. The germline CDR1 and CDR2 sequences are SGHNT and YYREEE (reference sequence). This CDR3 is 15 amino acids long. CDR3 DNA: TGTGCCAGCAGCGTAAGGACAGGGTCTAATGAAAAACTGTTTTTT. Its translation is CASSVRTGSNEKLFF.

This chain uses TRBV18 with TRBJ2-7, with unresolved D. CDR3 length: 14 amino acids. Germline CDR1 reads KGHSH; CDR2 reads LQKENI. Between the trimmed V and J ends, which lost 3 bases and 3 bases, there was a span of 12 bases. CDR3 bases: TGTGCCAGCTCACCCCAGTCCTCATACTACGAGCAGTACTTC. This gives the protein CASSPQSSYYEQYF.

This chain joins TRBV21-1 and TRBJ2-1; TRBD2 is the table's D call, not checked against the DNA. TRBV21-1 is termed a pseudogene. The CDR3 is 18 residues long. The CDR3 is CASIPPREGGSSYNEQFF. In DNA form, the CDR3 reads TGTGCCAGCATCCCTCCCCGGGAGGGGGGAAGCTCCTACAATGAGCAGTTCTTC.

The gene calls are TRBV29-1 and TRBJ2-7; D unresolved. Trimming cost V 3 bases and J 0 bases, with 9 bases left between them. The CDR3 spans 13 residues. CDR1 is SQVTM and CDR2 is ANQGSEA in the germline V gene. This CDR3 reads CSVDTGSSYEQYF. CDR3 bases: TGCAGCGTTGATACCGGAAGCTCCTACGAGCAGTACTTC.

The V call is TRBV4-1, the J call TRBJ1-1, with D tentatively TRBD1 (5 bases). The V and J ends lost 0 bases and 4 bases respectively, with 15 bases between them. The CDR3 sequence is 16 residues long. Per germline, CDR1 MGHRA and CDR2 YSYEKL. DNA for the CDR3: TGCGCCAGCAGCCAAGATCCGGGACGCGCGTCCACTGAAGCTTTCTTT. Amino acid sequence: CASSQDPGRASTEAFF.